Reported below is one T cell receptor (beta chain). Its target is not known. Separation from the 666-subject first cohort characterized the roughly 120-subject validation cohort, to which the donors belonged. The method was immunoSEQ multiplex PCR; TCRdb's version includes in-frame clones alone and lacks a portion of them. The table has 250,000 to 350,000 clones, roughly 90% seen once; the top ten hold 0.92%. These data originate in a study of cytomegalovirus exposure and HLA in healthy donors. Study-wide background: A later analysis reported the same platform for the 100 to 150 validation repertoires and the 666 first-cohort repertoires. General study points: Specific recognition of CMV antigens was confirmed in vitro for a few chains (all CMV-associated). The classifier reportedly diagnosed cytomegalovirus status with high sensitivity and specificity.

Germline V gene sequence: CDR1 SGHAT, CDR2 FQNNGV. CDR3 size: 13 residues. The V gene end was trimmed by 5 bases and the J gene end by 7 bases; junction bases not matched to a gene: 5. The sequencing input was PBMCs. The sequence derives from a woman aged 18-30 years in good health and CMV-seronegative. V usage is TRBV11-2 and J usage is TRBJ2-3, with 8 bases aligning to TRBD1. The CDR3, as DNA: TGTGCCAGCAGCCTAAGACAGGGGAATACGCAGTATTTT. Its translation: CASSLRQGNTQYF.